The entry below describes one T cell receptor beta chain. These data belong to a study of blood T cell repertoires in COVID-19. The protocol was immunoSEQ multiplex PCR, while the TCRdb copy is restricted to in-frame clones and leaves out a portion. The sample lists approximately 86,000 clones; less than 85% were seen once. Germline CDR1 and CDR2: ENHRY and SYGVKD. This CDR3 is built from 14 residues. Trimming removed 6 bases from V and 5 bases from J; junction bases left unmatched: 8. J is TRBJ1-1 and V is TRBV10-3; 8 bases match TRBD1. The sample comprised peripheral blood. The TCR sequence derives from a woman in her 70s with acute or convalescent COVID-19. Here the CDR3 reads CAISGQGAWTEAFF. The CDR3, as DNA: TGTGCCATCAGCGGACAGGGCGCGTGGACTGAAGCTTTCTTT.